This T cell receptor (beta chain) is drawn from a study of TIL therapy for anti-PD-1-resistant metastatic lung cancer. Study summary: Half of patients were current or former smokers. Median tumor mutation burden was about 1.5 mutations per megabase.

This CDR3 contains 18 residues. Unmatched junction bases numbered 17, after V lost 5 bases and J lost 5 bases. Germline CDR1 reads GTSNPN; CDR2 reads SVGIG (reference sequence). The immunoSEQ assay was v3. The table came from immunoSEQ multiplex PCR; TCRdb's copy has only in-frame clones and leaves some out. The table has about 32,000 clones, just under 75% seen once. As to time point: pre-treatment sample, taken before nivolumab and TIL therapy. The TCR originated in a woman between 30 and 80 years old with non-small cell lung cancer. Sequencing was performed on blood, taken at baseline. The chain is built from TRBV30 and TRBJ2-2; 10 nucleotides align to TRBD2. CDR3 nucleotide sequence: TGTGCCTGGCGCCTGGGGGAGCGGGAGGGCCTGTGGACCGGGGAGCTGTTTTTT. It encodes CAWRLGEREGLWTGELFF.